This T cell receptor beta chain emerged from a study of T-cell memory formation after mild COVID-19. General study points: Pre-infection memory harbored some responding clones, suggesting cross-reactive memory joined.

V lost 7 bases and J lost 0, with 11 bases in between. The CDR3 totals 14 residues. With respect to this clonotype: Its antigen is as yet unknown.

Researchers used 5'RACE with constant-segment primers to make TCR alpha and TCR beta cDNA libraries that carry sample barcodes and UMIs. TCRdb analysed the 5' RACE reads with MiXCR anew, one entry per CDR3 protein. This table has fewer than 50,000 distinct CDR3 sequences, roughly 12% appearing once. This clonotype originated in a man aged 18 to 29 who had mild COVID-19 (a few samples of this study predate the infection). Cell type and time point are not known. The sample was PBMCs or a T cell subset sorted from them (not recorded which). The genes are TRBV12-3 or TRBV12-4 and TRBJ2-3; possibly TRBD2 for D (5 bases). The chain's CDR3 is CASTPAGSTDTQYF. The CDR3 DNA sequence: TGTGCCAGCACCCCCGCGGGCAGCACAGATACGCAGTATTTT.